Sequencing of this T cell receptor beta chain was carried out in a study of blood T cell repertoires in COVID-19. CDR3 size: 15 residues. CDR1 is MNHEY, CDR2 SVGEGT, per germline. V was cut by 5 bases and J by 6 bases, with 16 bases left in between. Clones were sequenced by immunoSEQ multiplex PCR, and TCRdb holds only the in-frame ones, with some missing. The repertoire holds tens of thousands of clones, about 85% seen once, with roughly 14% in the top ten. Sequencing input: peripheral blood. This rearrangement joins TRBV6-2 or TRBV6-3 to TRBJ1-4, with a tentative D call TRBD1 (6 bases). This TCR derives from a male donor with acute or convalescent COVID-19. The CDR3 loop reads CASSPRTAGHEKLFF. The CDR3 DNA sequence: TGTGCCAGCAGTCCCCGGACAGCGGGGCATGAAAAACTGTTTTTT.